The next 27 T cell receptor beta chains were all read from a single sample in a study of circulating and synovial CD4+ cells in juvenile arthritis. Generated by immunoSEQ multiplex PCR, the TCRdb table keeps only in-frame clones and is missing some. The table has about 34,000 clones, over 95% seen once; the top ten hold around 0.17%. Sequencing was carried out using CD4+ T cells from blood. These receptors originate from a human donor with juvenile idiopathic arthritis.

CDR3 in amino acids: CASSYDRESYGYTF. The CDR3 DNA is TGTGCCAGCAGTTACGACAGAGAAAGCTATGGCTACACCTTC. The J gene is TRBJ1-2, the V gene TRBV6-6; perhaps TRBD1 as D (5 bases). CDR3 length equals 14 residues. The V end lost 2 bases, the J end lost 4 bases, and 11 bases lay between the germline ends. From germline, CDR1 is MNHNY and CDR2 SVGAGI (reference sequence).

This chain connects TRBV30 to TRBJ1-5; 9 nucleotides line up with TRBD1. V trimming: 5 bases; J trimming: 3 bases; junction bases outside the gene matches: 2. Germline V gene sequence: CDR1 GTSNPN, CDR2 SVGIG (reference sequence). The length of the CDR3 is 13 residues. CDR3 sequence: CAWDRGFNQPQHF. The DNA of the CDR3 is TGTGCCTGGGACAGGGGGTTCAATCAGCCCCAGCATTTT.

This clone was recorded only once. A read error may account for a junction end that differs from germline. Additional DNA sequences in this sample encode the identical CDR3. The V gene is TRBV7-6, the J gene TRBJ1-6; D gene ambiguous. The CDR3 has 14 amino acids. Germline lookup yields CDR1 SGHVS and CDR2 FNYEAQ. CDR3 coding DNA: TGTGCCAGCAGCCCAAGTGGCGGAAATTCCCCCCTCCACTTT. Its protein product is CASSPSGGNSPLHF.

The chain is built from TRBV4-1 and TRBJ1-5; tentatively, D is TRBD1 (5 bases). V lost 4 bases and J 6 bases, leaving 10 bases between the germline ends. Germline lookup yields CDR1 MGHRA and CDR2 YSYEKL. There are 13 residues in the CDR3. The CDR3 bases are TGCGCCAGCAGCCCACGGCAGGGTCAGCCCCAGCATTTT. Its translation is CASSPRQGQPQHF.

This chain connects TRBV5-1 to TRBJ2-2, with 7 bases matching TRBD2. Trimming removed 4 bases from V and 4 bases from J; junction bases left unmatched: 7. This CDR3 has 15 residues. The germline V gene has CDR1 SGHRS and CDR2 YFSETQ. As DNA, the CDR3 is TGCGCCAGCAGCGTCCGGGACTACTCCACCGGGGAGCTGTTTTTT. This codes for CASSVRDYSTGELFF. Full variable domain (remainder filled in from reference TRBV5-1 and TRBJ2-2): KAGVTQTPRYLIKTRGQQVTLSCSPISGHRSVSWYQQTPGQGLQFLFEYFSETQRNKGNFPGRFSGRQFSNSRSEMNVSTLELGDSALYLCASSVRDYSTGELFFGEGSRLTVL.

The J gene is TRBJ1-1, the V gene TRBV6-5; the D gene is possibly TRBD1 (5 bases). Germline lookup yields CDR1 MNHEY and CDR2 SVGAGI. V gave up 6 bases and J gave up 4 bases, with 15 bases separating them. The CDR3 contains 14 residues. The CDR3: CASSGDFSGTEAFF. The CDR3 DNA follows: TGTGCCAGCAGCGGGGACTTTTCTGGCACTGAAGCTTTCTTT.

The rearrangement links TRBV4-1 to TRBJ2-1; D might be TRBD1 (5 bases). V was trimmed by 5 bases and J by 4 bases, leaving 15 bases between them. The germline V gene has CDR1 MGHRA and CDR2 YSYEKL. CDR3 size: 15 residues. CDR3 region: CASSSLGLGYNEQFF. CDR3 coding DNA: TGCGCCAGCAGCTCTCTGGGGCTCGGGTACAATGAGCAGTTCTTC.

This chain uses TRBV19 with TRBJ2-7; 8 bases align to TRBD1. V shed 9 bases and J 0 bases; nucleotides not matched to a gene: 7. CDR1 is LNHDA and CDR2 is SQIVND in the germline V gene (reference sequence). The CDR3 has 14 amino acids. The CDR3 here is CASQRTGTSYEQYF. The CDR3 DNA reads TGTGCCAGCCAGAGGACAGGGACCTCCTACGAGCAGTACTTC. The full variable domain, with the rest looked up from reference TRBV19 and TRBJ2-7, is DGGITQSPKYLFRKEGQNVTLSCEQNLNHDAMYWYRQDPGQGLRLIYYSQIVNDFQKGDIAEGYSVSREKKESFPLTVTSAQKNPTAFYLCASQRTGTSYEQYFGPGTRLTVT.

The chain has TRBV4-2 and TRBJ1-5, with no clear D. V dropped 7 bases and J dropped 2 bases, with 12 bases sitting between them. This CDR3 spans 14 amino acids. Germline-derived CDR1 and CDR2 are LGHNA and YNFKEQ. CDR3 DNA sequence: TGTGCCAGCACCGTATACATCGGCAATCAGCCCCAGCATTTT. Residues: CASTVYIGNQPQHF.

The CDR3 sequence: CASSLRGGGTEAFF. CDR3 bases: TGTGCCAGCAGCCTCCGGGGGGGAGGGACTGAAGCTTTCTTT. The chain links TRBV28 to TRBJ1-1; TRBD1 might be the D (5 bases). Germline CDR1 and CDR2: MDHEN and SYDVKM. This CDR3 is built from 14 residues. V was cut by 6 bases and J by 5 bases, with 16 bases left in between.

As to this clone: A junction end diverges from the germline sequence, so it may reflect a read error. The rearrangement uses TRBV7-7 and TRBJ2-5; D not resolved. This CDR3 contains 13 residues. Per germline, CDR1 SSHAT and CDR2 FNYEAQ (reference sequence). The CDR3 spells CASSLGPQETQYF. The CDR3 DNA is TGTGCTAGCAGCTTAGGGCCCCAAGAGACCCAGTACTTC.

The chain has TRBV5-6 and TRBJ2-5; maybe TRBD1 (7 bases). Germline CDR1 is SGHDT and CDR2 is YYEEEE. V was shortened by 5 bases and J by 5 bases, with 19 bases between the two germline ends. The CDR3 is made up of 15 amino acids. CDR3 region: CASSLNPTGRETQYF. DNA of the CDR3: TGTGCCAGCAGTCTGAACCCGACAGGGAGGGAGACCCAGTACTTC.

This clone was observed a single time. The CDR3 loop reads CASSLGPGQGPYEQYF. In DNA, the CDR3 is TGTGCCAGCAGCCTAGGGCCGGGACAGGGACCCTACGAGCAGTACTTC. This chain joins TRBV9 and TRBJ2-7; 9 nucleotides line up with TRBD1. The CDR3 length is 16 residues. The ends lost 4 bases at V and 2 bases at J; junction bases unmatched: 10. Germline V CDR1 and CDR2: SGDLS, YYNGEE.

The J gene is TRBJ1-3, the V gene TRBV30, with D possibly TRBD1 on 5 matching bases. The CDR3 covers 15 residues. The V end lost 5 bases, the J end lost 2 bases, and 16 bases lay between the germline ends. CDR1 is GTSNPN, CDR2 SVGIG, per germline (reference sequence). CDR3 amino acids: CAWGRGGAAGNTIYF. CDR3 bases: TGTGCCTGGGGCCGGGGAGGGGCGGCTGGAAACACCATATATTTT.

This chain joins TRBV7-9 and TRBJ2-1; D is possibly TRBD2 (6 bases). The ends were cut back, 2 bases at V and 7 bases at J, with 18 bases in the middle. CDR3 size: 16 residues. Germline CDR1 SEHNR, CDR2 FQNEAQ (reference sequence). The CDR3 sequence: CASSLFVSRGGNEQFF. CDR3 DNA sequence: TGTGCCAGCAGCTTATTCGTTTCGCGCGGAGGGAATGAGCAGTTCTTC.

This clone appeared once. V and J are TRBV4-2 and TRBJ1-6; 8 nucleotides match TRBD1. Germline CDR1 is LGHNA and CDR2 is YNFKEQ. The CDR3 has 15 amino acids. V shed 7 bases and J 5 bases; nucleotides not matched to a gene: 7. As DNA, the CDR3 is TGTGCCAGCAACCCGACAGGGGAGAATAATTCACCCCTCCACTTT. This encodes CASNPTGENNSPLHF.

The CDR3 loop reads CASSLGGGVTDTQYF. DNA for the CDR3: TGCGCCAGCAGCCTCGGCGGGGGCGTCACAGATACGCAGTATTTT. V usage is TRBV5-1 and J usage is TRBJ2-3; D is perhaps TRBD2 (7 bases). V gave up 4 bases and J gave up 2 bases, with 14 bases separating them. CDR3 length: 15 amino acids. Germline V lookup: CDR1 SGHRS, CDR2 YFSETQ.

This clone has just a few counts. The V gene is TRBV18, the J gene TRBJ2-5; no firm D call. V lost 3 bases and J 7 bases, leaving 15 bases between the germline ends. Germline V CDR1 and CDR2: KGHSH, LQKENI. This CDR3 contains 14 residues. The CDR3 is CASSPERRPGTQYF. CDR3 nucleotides: TGTGCCAGCTCACCGGAGCGACGGCCGGGGACCCAGTACTTC.

The chain is built from TRBV5-1 and TRBJ2-3, with a tentative D call TRBD2 (6 bases). This CDR3 contains 16 residues. CDR1 SGHRS and CDR2 YFSETQ come from the germline V gene. V shed 3 bases and J shed 2 bases, with 16 bases lying between them. CDR3 region: CASSWLGTGFTDTQYF. The CDR3 DNA reads as TGCGCCAGCAGCTGGCTGGGGACTGGATTCACAGATACGCAGTATTTT. The variable domain in full, completed from reference TRBV5-1 and TRBJ2-3, reads KAGVTQTPRYLIKTRGQQVTLSCSPISGHRSVSWYQQTPGQGLQFLFEYFSETQRNKGNFPGRFSGRQFSNSRSEMNVSTLELGDSALYLCASSWLGTGFTDTQYFGPGTRLTVL.

The rearrangement uses TRBV30 and TRBJ2-1; D is possibly TRBD2 (6 bases). Germline-derived CDR1 and CDR2 are GTSNPN and SVGIG (reference sequence). Trimming cost V 2 bases and J 7 bases, with 15 bases left between them. This CDR3 is built from 14 residues. This chain's CDR3 is CAWSMWDLGNEQFF. In nucleotides, the CDR3 is TGTGCCTGGAGTATGTGGGACTTGGGAAATGAGCAGTTCTTC. Based on the CDR3 plus reference TRBV30 and TRBJ2-1, the full variable domain is SQTIHQWPATLVQPVGSPLSLECTVEGTSNPNLYWYRQAAGRGLQLLFYSVGIGQISSEVPQNLSASRPQDRQFILSSKKLLLSDSGFYLCAWSMWDLGNEQFFGPGTRLTVL.

The V call is TRBV19, the J call TRBJ2-3; TRBD2 might be the D (6 bases). The V end was cut by 0 bases, the J end by 4 bases, with 23 bases between. This CDR3 contains 19 residues. Germline CDR1 is LNHDA and CDR2 is SQIVND (reference sequence). CDR3 DNA: TGTGCCAGTAGTATAGATGCTCGGAGGGGCCCTAGGGGCGCAGATACGCAGTATTTT. Protein sequence: CASSIDARRGPRGADTQYF.

The chain joins TRBV7-9 to TRBJ2-7; D possibly corresponds to TRBD1 (5 bases). V lost 1 base, J lost 2 bases, and 9 bases lay in between. Germline CDR1 and CDR2: SEHNR and FQNEAQ (reference sequence). CDR3 length: 14 amino acids. As DNA, the CDR3 is TGTGCCAGCAGCTTAGGGGGCGATACCTACGAGCAGTACTTC. Its protein is CASSLGGDTYEQYF.

V is TRBV5-4 and J is TRBJ2-5; 10 nucleotides agree with TRBD1. Germline V gene data show CDR1 as SGHNT and CDR2 as YYREEE (reference sequence). CDR3 length: 17 residues. Trimming at V came to 3 bases and at J to 2 bases, leaving 10 bases not matched to a gene. The chain's CDR3 is CASSSSPGQGLQETQYF. CDR3 nucleotide sequence: TGTGCCAGCAGCTCGTCTCCGGGACAGGGGTTACAAGAGACCCAGTACTTC.

The chain is built from TRBV19 and TRBJ1-2; a weak D match, TRBD1 (5 bases). V lost 5 bases, J lost 5 bases, and 15 bases lay in between. The length of the CDR3 is 14 residues. Germline V lookup: CDR1 LNHDA, CDR2 SQIVND (reference sequence). CDR3 DNA: TGTGCCAGTAGTGTTGAAGGAACAGGATATGGCTACACCTTC. It codes for CASSVEGTGYGYTF.

CDR3 nucleotide sequence: TGTGCCAGCAGTTCCACCTACAATGAGCAGTTCTTC. This codes for CASSSTYNEQFF. The chain employs TRBV28 and TRBJ2-1; D not resolved. This CDR3 region has 12 residues. Germline V lookup: CDR1 MDHEN, CDR2 SYDVKM. V dropped 4 bases and J dropped 2 bases, with 3 bases sitting between them.

The chain uses TRBV6-5 and TRBJ2-3; TRBD2 is a possible D gene (6 bases). Germline CDR1 MNHEY, CDR2 SVGAGI. V was trimmed by 5 bases and J by 5 bases, leaving 8 bases between them. The CDR3 extends over 12 amino acids. The CDR3 spells CASSRGRDTQYF. The CDR3 DNA is TGTGCCAGCAGTCGGGGGAGAGATACGCAGTATTTT.

J is TRBJ2-7 and V is TRBV2; tentatively, D is TRBD1 (6 bases). Trimming took off 9 bases at V and 3 bases at J, with 18 bases between the two ends. CDR3 length equals 14 residues. Germline CDR1 reads SNHLY; CDR2 reads FYNNEI. In nucleotides, the CDR3 is TGTGCCAGTCTACTACAGGGAGAAGGCTACGAGCAGTACTTC. Translated: CASLLQGEGYEQYF.